At least ten counts were recorded for the clone carrying this T cell receptor (beta chain). Its antigen is not identified. The source of the sample is a study of T cells in Graves' hyperthyroidism and ophthalmopathy. The study, taken as a whole, reports: Ophthalmopathy and stable hyperthyroidism were separated by a 13 V-J model. Ophthalmopathy was model-predicted a median roughly 6.3 months pre-onset.

Authors of the study amplified TCR beta CDR3 regions from RNA transcripts. A set of HTBI primers served as the primers for a first-round RT-PCR of the TCR CDR3. TCRdb called the multiplex PCR reads again in MiXCR, with one record for every CDR3 protein. Of roughly 420,000 distinct CDR3 sequences listed, roughly an eighth are singletons. Not enrolled were patients with uncontrolled infection, other autoimmune disease, pregnancy or lactation. PBMCs stemmed from 10 ml fresh peripheral blood. CDR3 length: 12 residues. Trimming shortened V by 4 bases and J by 6 bases, and 10 bases separated the two germline ends. Germline values: CDR1 SEHNR, CDR2 FQNEAQ (reference sequence).

This chain uses TRBV7-9 with TRBJ2-7; D is ambiguous. This receptor was obtained from a woman under 30 with Graves' hyperthyroidism. The sample taken for sequencing was blood. The CDR3 here is CASSSEILEQYF. The CDR3 DNA is TGTGCCAGCAGCTCTGAGATTCTCGAGCAGTACTTC.